The rows below give T cell receptor beta chains drawn from one sample of a study of control samples from healthy donors and cancer patients. Libraries were prepared by immunoSEQ multiplex PCR; TCRdb keeps only in-frame clonotypes and omits some of them. The table shows 150,000 or so clones, with over 90% occurring only once. Sequenced: PBMCs. The receptors were gathered from a man in his sixties with colorectal cancer. CDR3s include the opening cysteine and the closing phenylalanine or tryptophan. The D gene is left open where the match is weak. Expanded clones get a size class; other rows say once, few or many, or leave the size out.

NA,TRBV7-2,TRBJ2-7,15,NA,TGTGCCAGCAGCTTAGAGGGGTTCAGCTCCTACGAGCAGTACTTC,CASSLEGFSSYEQYF
NA,TRBV9,TRBJ1-5,14,few,TGTGCCAGCAGCGTAGGGTCGGCCAATCAGCCCCAGCATTTT,CASSVGSANQPQHF
TRBD1,TRBV10-3,TRBJ2-3,15,NA,TGTGCCATCAGGTCCGGGACAGGAGACGCAGATACGCAGTATTTT,CAIRSGTGDADTQYF
NA,TRBV5-1,TRBJ2-5,15,NA,TGCGCCAGCCGACCGCTCCCTGGGGGCCAGGAGACCCAGTACTTC,CASRPLPGGQETQYF
NA,TRBV21-1,TRBJ2-5,15,NA,TGTGCCAGCAGCCGGGGACAGGGTGAACAAGAGACCCAGTACTTC,CASSRGQGEQETQYF
NA,TRBV19,TRBJ1-6,12,NA,TGTGCCAGTAGTATCGGACAGACACCCCTCCACTTT,CASSIGQTPLHF
NA,TRBV5-8,TRBJ1-1,14,once,TGTGCCAGCAGCTTGGCGTTTTCGAACACTGAAGCTTTCTTT,CASSLAFSNTEAFF
TRBD1,TRBV19,TRBJ2-3,17,NA,TGTGCCAGTAGTATAGGGGCCGGGACAGGGGGCGCAGATACGCAGTATTTT,CASSIGAGTGGADTQYF
NA,TRBV6-2/TRBV6-3,TRBJ1-1,14,NA,TGTGCCAGCAGTTACAATTGGCGGACCGCTGAAGCTTTCTTT,CASSYNWRTAEAFF
NA,TRBV5-1,TRBJ1-4,14,NA,TGCGCCAGCAGCTTGCGGGGAACTAATGAAAAACTGTTTTTT,CASSLRGTNEKLFF
TRBD2,TRBV27,TRBJ2-6,15,NA,TGTGCCAGCAGCGGCGGGGGTTCTGGGGCCAACGTCCTGACTTTC,CASSGGGSGANVLTF
NA,TRBV6-5,TRBJ1-1,13,NA,TGTGCCAGCAGTCGAACCCAGCGCACTGAAGCTTTCTTT,CASSRTQRTEAFF
NA,TRBV9,TRBJ1-1,12,NA,TGTGCCAGCAGCGCCATAGGTGCTGAAGCTTTCTTT,CASSAIGAEAFF
NA,TRBV5-1,TRBJ1-1,17,NA,TGCGCCAGCAGCTTCAAACTCCTAGGACAGCCGAACACTGAAGCTTTCTTT,CASSFKLLGQPNTEAFF
TRBD1,TRBV5-4,TRBJ1-1,14,NA,TGTGCCAGCAGCTCACAGGGGTCGGAGACTGAAGCTTTCTTT,CASSSQGSETEAFF
NA,TRBV7-9,TRBJ2-1,14,few,TGTGCCAGCAGCTTAGACAGAATTAACAATGAGCAGTTCTTC,CASSLDRINNEQFF
NA,TRBV27,TRBJ1-1,13,NA,TGTGCCAGCAGTTTTGGGACTCGGGGTGAAGCTTTCTTT,CASSFGTRGEAFF
NA,TRBV7-9,TRBJ1-1,14,once,TGTGCCAGCAGTCCAATCACAGAGAACACTGAAGCTTTCTTT,CASSPITENTEAFF
NA,TRBV11-2,TRBJ2-7,12,NA,TGTGCCAGCAGCTCCCAACATTACGAGCAGTACTTC,CASSSQHYEQYF
NA,TRBV6-4,TRBJ1-2,15,NA,TGTGCCAGCAGCGACCGCCCCGTGCAGGACTATGGCTACACCTTC,CASSDRPVQDYGYTF
NA,TRBV18,TRBJ1-2,12,NA,TGTACCAGCTCACCCGAGGGGTATGGCTACACCTTC,CTSSPEGYGYTF
TRBD1,TRBV5-5,TRBJ1-5,15,NA,TGTGCCAGCAGCTTGTTGGGCACAGGGGATCAGCCCCAGCATTTT,CASSLLGTGDQPQHF
TRBD2,TRBV7-9,TRBJ2-3,16,NA,TGTGCCAGCAGCTTAGTCGCAGGCGGGGGTGCAGATACGCAGTATTTT,CASSLVAGGGADTQYF
NA,TRBV7-6,TRBJ2-1,18,NA,TGTGCCAGCAGCTTAGCAACCACGCGGGTAACTAACTACAATGAGCAGTTCTTC,CASSLATTRVTNYNEQFF
TRBD1,TRBV7-6,TRBJ1-2,18,NA,TGTGCCAGCAGCTCCATTATGGGGTGGCAGGGGGTAAAGAATGGCTACACCTTC,CASSSIMGWQGVKNGYTF
TRBD1,TRBV7-9,TRBJ1-2,14,NA,TGTGCCAGCAGCTTAGCCGACAGGGGAGATGGCTACACCTTC,CASSLADRGDGYTF
TRBD1,TRBV6-6,TRBJ2-7,16,NA,TGTGCCAGCAGTTACCCCCCCGGGACAGGGTCCTACGAGCAGTACTTC,CASSYPPGTGSYEQYF
TRBD1,TRBV10-3,TRBJ2-3,15,NA,TGTGCCATCAGTGGGGGACAGGACGGAGTAGATACGCAGTATTTT,CAISGGQDGVDTQYF
NA,TRBV15,TRBJ1-6,13,NA,TGTGCCACCAGCGCTTTGGGAGGTTCACCCCTCCACTTT,CATSALGGSPLHF
NA,TRBV7-9,TRBJ2-1,16,NA,TGTGCCAGCAGCTCCCTTAGGGGGAAGGCTGGCAATGAGCAGTTCTTC,CASSSLRGKAGNEQFF
NA,TRBV7-2,TRBJ1-5,14,once,TGTGCCAGCAGCTTGATGCAGGGGAATCAGCCCCAGCATTTT,CASSLMQGNQPQHF
NA,TRBV2,TRBJ2-3,15,NA,TGTGCCAGCAGTGAATCGGGTACAAGCACAGATACGCAGTATTTT,CASSESGTSTDTQYF
NA,TRBV6-5,TRBJ2-5,14,NA,TGTGCCAGCAGTAGACAGCCGTACCAAGAGACCCAGTACTTC,CASSRQPYQETQYF
NA,TRBV9,TRBJ1-3,14,NA,TGTGCCAGCAGCCCCTACAGCTCTGGAAACACCATATATTTT,CASSPYSSGNTIYF
TRBD1,TRBV30,TRBJ1-1,15,NA,TGTGCCTGGAGGCCCGCGACAGGGGGCGGGACTGAAGCTTTCTTT,CAWRPATGGGTEAFF
NA,TRBV7-2,TRBJ2-3,14,NA,TGTGCCAGCAGCTTACTAGGGAACACAGATACGCAGTATTTT,CASSLLGNTDTQYF
NA,TRBV25-1,TRBJ1-1,16,NA,TGTGCCAGCAGTGAATGGGGGGAGGCCTTGAACACTGAAGCTTTCTTT,CASSEWGEALNTEAFF
TRBD1,TRBV5-5,TRBJ1-4,14,NA,TGTGCCAGCAGCTCGGGACAGGGAGGTGAAAAACTGTTTTTT,CASSSGQGGEKLFF
NA,TRBV11-2,TRBJ1-3,12,NA,TGTGCCAGCTCCTATAGGGAGAACACCATATATTTT,CASSYRENTIYF
NA,TRBV4-3,TRBJ2-7,15,NA,TGCGCCAGCAGCCAAAGCCGGTCAAGGGCTTTCGAGCAGTACTTC,CASSQSRSRAFEQYF
TRBD1,TRBV9,TRBJ2-7,17,NA,TGTGCCAGCAGCCCGAGGACAGGGGATTATTTGGGTTACGAGCAGTACTTC,CASSPRTGDYLGYEQYF